Listed below are T cell receptor beta chains from one sample, sequenced in a study of shared clonotypes between healthy human individuals. Assay: immunoSEQ multiplex PCR; the TCRdb copy retains only in-frame clones and omits some. Among around 1.9 million clones, about 93% were seen once, and the ten largest hold 1.5% to 2%. Sequencing was carried out using naive CD8+ T cells from PBMCs. Every receptor here comes from a man aged 18 to 30 in good health. Some clones in this sample may be carry-over from other donors' samples. CDR3s include the opening cysteine and the closing phenylalanine or tryptophan. The D gene is left open where the match is weak. Not all rows give a size; the values are once, few, many and, for expanded clones, a class.

D	J	V	size	CDR3	DNA
-	TRBJ2-3	TRBV4-1	-	CASSQKGRETDTQYF	TGCGCCAGCAGCCAAAAGGGGCGTGAGACAGATACGCAGTATTTT
-	TRBJ2-1	TRBV27	-	CASTQKGRNNEQFF	TGTGCCAGCACCCAAAAAGGGAGAAACAATGAGCAGTTCTTC
-	TRBJ1-1	TRBV7-8	once	CASSLDEGTGLEAFF	TGTGCCAGCAGCTTAGATGAGGGCACAGGGCTTGAAGCTTTCTTT
-	TRBJ2-2	TRBV27	once	CASSGGAGELFF	TGTGCCAGCAGTGGAGGGGCCGGGGAGCTGTTTTTT
-	TRBJ2-1	TRBV2	-	CASSDPVSGSTYNEQFF	TGTGCCAGCAGTGACCCCGTATCCGGGAGCACCTACAATGAGCAGTTCTTC
-	TRBJ1-4	TRBV27	-	CASSPDSPTNEKLFF	TGTGCCAGCAGCCCCGACAGCCCAACTAATGAAAAACTGTTTTTT
-	TRBJ1-4	TRBV6-5	-	CASSYRREPTNEKLFF	TGTGCCAGCAGTTATCGCAGGGAACCAACTAATGAAAAACTGTTTTTT
-	TRBJ2-1	TRBV4-1	-	CASSRREPYNEQFF	TGCGCCAGCAGCCGCCGGGAGCCCTACAATGAGCAGTTCTTC
-	TRBJ1-2	TRBV27	-	CASSPGTGGYTF	TGTGCCAGCAGCCCAGGGACTGGGGGCTACACCTTC
-	TRBJ1-5	TRBV15	once	CATRGQLDQPQHF	TGTGCCACCCGCGGACAGCTCGATCAGCCCCAGCATTTT
TRBD2	TRBJ2-7	TRBV9	-	CASSVVLASGSFYEQYF	TGTGCCAGCAGCGTAGTCCTAGCTAGCGGGAGTTTTTACGAGCAGTACTTC
-	TRBJ2-4	TRBV5-1	-	CASSLGQGIDIQYF	TGCGCCAGCAGCTTGGGGCAGGGGATAGACATTCAGTACTTC
-	TRBJ1-1	TRBV29-1	few	CSVVGSRANTEAFF	TGCAGCGTTGTCGGGAGCAGGGCGAACACTGAAGCTTTCTTT
-	TRBJ1-1	TRBV4-3	-	CASSPNRIRTEAFF	TGCGCCAGCAGCCCCAATCGGATCCGCACTGAAGCTTTCTTT
TRBD1	TRBJ1-4	TRBV6-5	-	CASRITGADEKLFF	TGTGCCAGCAGGATTACAGGGGCGGATGAAAAACTGTTTTTT
TRBD1	TRBJ2-5	TRBV5-1	-	CASSLTGGEETQYF	TGCGCCAGCAGCCTGACAGGGGGCGAGGAGACCCAGTACTTC
-	TRBJ2-2	TRBV5-1	-	CASSLEQAGELFF	TGCGCCAGCAGCTTGGAACAGGCCGGGGAGCTGTTTTTT
-	TRBJ2-7	TRBV28	-	CASSLGWGDEQYF	TGTGCCAGCAGTTTAGGATGGGGGGACGAGCAGTACTTC
-	TRBJ2-5	TRBV4-1	-	CASSQDIRAQETQYF	TGCGCCAGCAGCCAAGATATTAGGGCCCAAGAGACCCAGTACTTC
TRBD2	TRBJ2-5	TRBV13	-	CASSLRAWTSGSQETQYF	TGTGCCAGCAGCTTACGTGCATGGACTAGCGGATCCCAAGAGACCCAGTACTTC
TRBD1	TRBJ2-7	TRBV18	-	CASSPGTGGSYEQYF	TGTGCCAGCTCACCAGGGACAGGGGGTTCCTACGAGCAGTACTTC
TRBD1	TRBJ2-3	TRBV29-1	-	CSVKGTGLTDTQYF	TGCAGCGTTAAGGGGACAGGGTTAACAGATACGCAGTATTTT
TRBD1	TRBJ2-7	TRBV27	-	CASSASQGPVNYEQYF	TGTGCCAGCAGTGCCTCACAGGGGCCGGTCAACTACGAGCAGTACTTC
TRBD1	TRBJ2-1	TRBV19	-	CASSLWDRGYNEQFF	TGTGCCAGTAGTTTATGGGACAGGGGCTACAATGAGCAGTTCTTC
TRBD1	TRBJ2-7	TRBV19	-	CASSRTGFLFYEQYF	TGTGCCAGTAGTCGGACAGGGTTTTTGTTCTACGAGCAGTACTTC
-	TRBJ2-1	TRBV10-3	once	CAISDGRYNEQFF	TGTGCCATCAGTGATGGGAGGTACAATGAGCAGTTCTTC
TRBD1	TRBJ1-1	TRBV19	-	CASSIAGQGALNTEAFF	TGTGCCAGTAGTATAGCGGGACAGGGGGCCCTGAACACTGAAGCTTTCTTT
-	TRBJ2-4	TRBV6-1	-	CASKMAGLKNIQYF	TGTGCCAGCAAGATGGCGGGACTCAAAAACATTCAGTACTTC
TRBD2	TRBJ2-1	TRBV5-1	-	CASSRGTSGISYNEQFF	TGCGCCAGCAGCCGGGGGACTAGCGGGATCTCCTACAATGAGCAGTTCTTC
-	TRBJ1-6	TRBV4-1	-	CASSPRNPNSPLHF	TGCGCCAGCAGCCCAAGGAACCCCAATTCACCCCTCCACTTT
-	TRBJ2-2	TRBV7-8	-	CASSYPGSGELFF	TGTGCCAGCAGCTACCCTGGGAGCGGGGAGCTGTTTTTT
-	TRBJ1-1	TRBV7-9	few	CASSSIPGLNTEAFF	TGTGCCAGCAGCTCCATTCCGGGGCTGAACACTGAAGCTTTCTTT